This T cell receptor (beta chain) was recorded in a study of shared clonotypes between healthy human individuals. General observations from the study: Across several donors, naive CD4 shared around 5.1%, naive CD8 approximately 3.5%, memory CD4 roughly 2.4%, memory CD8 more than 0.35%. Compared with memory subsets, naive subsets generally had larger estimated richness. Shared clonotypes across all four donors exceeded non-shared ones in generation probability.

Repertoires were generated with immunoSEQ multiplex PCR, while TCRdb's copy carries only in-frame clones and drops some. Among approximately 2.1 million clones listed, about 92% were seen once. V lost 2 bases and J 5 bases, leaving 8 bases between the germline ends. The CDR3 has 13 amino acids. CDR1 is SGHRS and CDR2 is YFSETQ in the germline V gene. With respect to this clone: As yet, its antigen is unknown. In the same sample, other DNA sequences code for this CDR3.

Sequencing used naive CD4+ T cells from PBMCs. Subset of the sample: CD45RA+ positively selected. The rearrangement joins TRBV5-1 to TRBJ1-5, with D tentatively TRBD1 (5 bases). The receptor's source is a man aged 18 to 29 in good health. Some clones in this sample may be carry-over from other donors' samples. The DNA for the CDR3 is TGCGCCAGCAGCTTATGGGGGGATCAGCCCCAGCATTTT. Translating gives CASSLWGDQPQHF.